This T cell receptor beta chain appears in the sequencing data of a study of cytomegalovirus exposure and HLA in healthy donors. PCR was performed using 60 Vbeta and 13 Jbeta primers. Sequencing was performed with immunoSEQ multiplex PCR; in TCRdb, only in-frame clones are kept and a portion is missing. The sample yields roughly 140,000 clones, about 84% seen once. General study results and limits: Reported results showed that the classifier diagnosed cytomegalovirus status with high specificity and sensitivity.

In the case of this clone: What it recognizes is unknown.

The V gene's germline CDR1 is SQVTM and CDR2 ANQGSEA. Trimming removed 8 bases at V and 6 bases at J, with 19 bases between. This CDR3 is built from 14 residues. Each donor's status was that of a healthy bone marrow donor. This receptor was taken from a male donor in good health and CMV-seronegative. Sequenced sample: PBMCs. The chain uses TRBV29-1 and TRBJ1-4; the D is unclear. The CDR3 DNA reads as TGCAGCACCAAAGTCAGTGGAGTATATGAAAAACTGTTTTTT. The encoded protein is CSTKVSGVYEKLFF.